These 9 T cell receptor beta chains share one sample of origin, sequenced in a study of T cells in Graves' hyperthyroidism and ophthalmopathy. RNA transcripts yielded amplified TCR beta CDR3 regions. An initial round of RT-PCR targeting the TCR CDR3 relied on the HTBI primer set. One entry per CDR3 protein results from TCRdb running MiXCR on the multiplex PCR reads. This table holds under 500,000 distinct CDR3 sequences, roughly 13% found once. Source material: blood. All receptors come from a man in his forties or fifties with Graves' ophthalmopathy.

This clonotype was picked up a small number of times. This chain's CDR3 is CASRPQGTYNEQFF. CDR3 sequence (DNA): TGTGCCAGTAGACCCCAGGGAACCTACAATGAGCAGTTCTTC. V gene TRBV19 combines with J gene TRBJ2-1; a weak D match, TRBD1 (5 bases). The CDR3 spans 14 residues. From germline, CDR1 is LNHDA and CDR2 SQIVND (reference sequence). V lost 6 bases, J lost 2 bases, and 11 bases lay in between.

Many counts were recorded for this clonotype. J is TRBJ2-3 and V is TRBV20-1; D not certain. Germline CDR1 and CDR2: DFQATT and SNEGSKA (reference sequence). This CDR3 is 10 amino acids long. The ends were cut back, 4 bases at V and 4 bases at J, with 3 bases in the middle. CDR3 in amino acids: CSAIADTQYF. In DNA form, the CDR3 reads TGCAGTGCTATCGCAGATACGCAGTATTTT.

This chain uses TRBV28 with TRBJ2-5, with 9 bases lining up with TRBD1. Trimming took 6 bases from V and 7 from J; bases not matched to a gene: 12. Per the germline V gene, CDR1 is MDHEN and CDR2 is SYDVKM. This CDR3 has 15 residues. CDR3 in DNA: TGTGCCAGCAGCGTAACGGGACAGGGCCCCGGGACCCAGTACTTC. Its translation: CASSVTGQGPGTQYF.

V and J are TRBV29-1 and TRBJ2-1; tentative D call: TRBD1 (5 bases). The CDR3 has 12 residues. V was pared by 5 bases and J by 9 bases, with 14 bases between. Germline V gene lookup returns CDR1 SQVTM and CDR2 ANQGSEA. The CDR3 reads CSVWTRRGEQFF. CDR3 nucleotide sequence: TGCAGCGTTTGGACCCGAAGGGGTGAGCAGTTCTTC.

On this clonotype itself: In this CDR3 the conserved last residue, phenylalanine or tryptophan, is missing, so a read error is likely. The chain uses TRBV7-9 and TRBJ2-3; 10 nucleotides agree with TRBD2. The CDR3 runs to 16 residues. CDR1 is SEHNR, CDR2 FQNEAQ, per germline (reference sequence). With V trimmed by 8 bases and J by 4 bases, 12 bases remained unmatched. This CDR3 is CASERSAGGFSDTQYL. The CDR3, as DNA: TGTGCCAGCGAGAGGTCAGCGGGAGGGTTCTCAGATACGCAGTATCTT.

This clonotype was seen many times. The chain couples TRBV6-2 or TRBV6-3 to TRBJ2-3; TRBD2 agrees at 9 bases. This CDR3 region has 17 residues. The V and J ends lost 6 bases and 5 bases, in that order; junction bases with no gene match: 15. Germline-derived CDR1 and CDR2 are MNHEY and SVGEGT. The CDR3 DNA reads as TGTGCCAGCAGGAACCACCGGGGTAGCGGGAGTGTAGATACGCAGTATTTT. Amino acid sequence: CASRNHRGSGSVDTQYF.

This clonotype was counted once. This chain links TRBV11-3 with TRBJ2-1; 14 nucleotides line up with TRBD2. Per the germline V gene, CDR1 is SGHNT and CDR2 is YENEEA. This CDR3 region has 19 residues. With V trimmed by 3 bases and J by 4 bases, 11 bases remained unmatched. CDR3 in amino acids: CASSLAPGLAGDKYNEQFF. CDR3 nucleotide sequence: TGTGCCAGCAGCTTGGCCCCGGGACTAGCGGGAGATAAGTACAATGAGCAGTTCTTC.

The CDR3 is CAWNGGSSGINEQFF. DNA for the CDR3: TGTGCCTGGAACGGAGGGTCTAGCGGGATCAATGAGCAGTTCTTC. The chain couples TRBV30 to TRBJ2-1; the match to TRBD2 covers 9 bases. The junction had 10 bases not matched to a gene; V was cut back by 4 bases and J by 6 bases. Germline CDR1 reads GTSNPN; CDR2 reads SVGIG (reference sequence). This CDR3 contains 15 residues. The complete variable domain, with remaining parts taken from reference TRBV30 and TRBJ2-1, reads SQTIHQWPATLVQPVGSPLSLECTVEGTSNPNLYWYRQAAGRGLQLLFYSVGIGQISSEVPQNLSASRPQDRQFILSSKKLLLSDSGFYLCAWNGGSSGINEQFFGPGTRLTVL.

The CDR3 protein is CASSLTPRQRMNTGELFF. The CDR3 nucleotides read TGTGCCAGCAGCTTAACCCCTCGGCAGCGGATGAACACCGGGGAGCTGTTTTTT. The chain is built from TRBV7-9 and TRBJ2-2, with D possibly TRBD2 on 5 matching bases. Trimming took off 2 bases at V and 1 base at J, with 17 bases between the two ends. The CDR3 has 18 amino acids. The germline V gene encodes CDR1 SEHNR and CDR2 FQNEAQ (reference sequence).